The 6 T cell receptor beta chains reported below all come from one sample, sequenced in a study of long-term antiretroviral therapy in people with HIV. Survey level was the resolution at which the v3.0 immunoSEQ assay ran. The method was immunoSEQ multiplex PCR; TCRdb's version includes in-frame clones alone and lacks a portion of them. The sample lists 35,000 to 45,000 clones; roughly 90% were seen once. The material was unsorted PBMCs, obtained just before starting antiretroviral therapy. These receptor sequences come from a woman aged 18-30 years with HIV.

The chain couples TRBV21-1 to TRBJ1-2; the tabulated D call, TRBD1, remains unverified against the DNA. TRBV21-1 is a known pseudogene. CDR3 length: 16 amino acids. The CDR3 reads CASSKESGRAKGIYTF. The CDR3 DNA reads as TGTGCCAGCAGCAAAGAGTCGGGCAGGGCGAAGGGCATATACACCTTC.

The genes are TRBV7-8 and TRBJ2-7, with D possibly matching TRBD1 (6 bases). CDR3 length: 12 residues. The V end lost 1 base, the J end lost 6 bases, and 7 bases lay between the germline ends. The germline gives CDR1 SGHVS, CDR2 FQNEAQ. This CDR3 reads CASSLGGREQYF. For the CDR3, the DNA is TGTGCCAGCAGCTTAGGGGGGCGCGAGCAGTACTTC.

This sequence joins TRBV7-9 and TRBJ2-3; 7 positions agree with TRBD2. V was clipped by 2 bases and J by 0 bases; unmatched bases: 5. The CDR3 runs to 16 residues. CDR1 and CDR2 from the germline V gene are SEHNR and FQNEAQ (reference sequence). The CDR3 protein is CASSLSSSGSTDTQYF. The DNA for the CDR3 is TGTGCCAGCAGCTTATCAAGTAGCGGGAGCACAGATACGCAGTATTTT.

This chain connects TRBV7-8 to TRBJ2-1; tentatively, D is TRBD2 (6 bases). In germline, CDR1 is SGHVS, CDR2 FQNEAQ. This CDR3 has 16 amino acids. The V end was cut by 4 bases, the J end by 1 base, with 14 bases between. CDR3 DNA sequence: TGTGCCAGCAGCTATCCCGGGAGACCTTCCTACAATGAGCAGTTCTTC. Amino acids: CASSYPGRPSYNEQFF.

This clone has a single count. The rearrangement links TRBV14 to TRBJ2-4; TRBD1 agrees at 7 bases. CDR1 SGHDN and CDR2 FVKESK come from the germline V gene. This CDR3 spans 20 amino acids. V lost 2 bases and J lost 0; bases outside the gene matches: 16. The CDR3 is CASSQLPVGTDSVAKNIQYF. The CDR3 DNA sequence: TGTGCCAGCAGCCAACTTCCGGTGGGGACAGACTCCGTAGCCAAAAACATTCAGTACTTC.

CDR3 nucleotides: TGTGCCAGCAGTGAAGTCCTTTCGACTAGCGGGATAACCCCTTACGAGCAGTACTTC. The encoded protein is CASSEVLSTSGITPYEQYF. The rearrangement joins TRBV2 to TRBJ2-7; 11 nucleotides line up with TRBD2. The V gene end was trimmed by 1 base and the J gene end by 4 bases; junction bases not matched to a gene: 15. This CDR3 is 19 amino acids long. CDR1 and CDR2 (germline): SNHLY, FYNNEI.